Listed below are T cell receptor beta chains from one sample, sequenced in a study of T-cell memory formation after mild COVID-19. Each CDR3 protein gets one entry after TCRdb re-called the 5' RACE reads with MiXCR. The table has around 140,000 distinct CDR3 sequences, 6% to 7% seen once. Sequencing input: PBMCs or a T cell subset sorted from them (not recorded which). The receptors derive from an adult woman who had mild COVID-19 (a few samples of this study predate the infection). Cell type and time point are not known. CDR3s include the opening cysteine and the closing phenylalanine or tryptophan. A D gene is named only where the DNA matches it firmly. The size field is filled for only some rows; it gives once, few, many or a size class.

size	D	J	V	CDR3	DNA
many	NA	TRBJ2-1	TRBV20-1	CSARDSRGGGAYNEQFF	TGCAGTGCTAGAGATTCACGTGGGGGGGGCGCCTACAATGAGCAGTTCTTC
few	NA	TRBJ1-6	TRBV20-1	CSARPSRGSSYNSPLHF	TGCAGTGCTAGACCCTCCAGGGGAAGCTCCTATAATTCACCCCTCCACTTT
many	NA	TRBJ2-3	TRBV24-1	CATAFSDTQYF	TGTGCCACCGCCTTTTCAGATACGCAGTATTTT
NA	TRBD2	TRBJ2-1	TRBV12-3/TRBV12-4	CASSLMAGGPYNEQFF	TGTGCCAGCAGTTTAATGGCGGGGGGTCCTTACAATGAGCAGTTCTTC
many	NA	TRBJ2-7	TRBV5-1	CASSLGAAASSYEQYF	TGCGCCAGCAGCTTGGGGGCCGCTGCAAGCTCCTACGAGCAGTACTTC
few	NA	TRBJ1-2	TRBV6-2/TRBV6-3	CATSNNGYGYTF	TGTGCCACATCAAATAACGGATATGGCTACACCTTC
many	NA	TRBJ2-7	TRBV29-1	CSVSQGTSYEQYF	TGCAGCGTTTCGCAGGGGACCTCCTACGAGCAGTACTTC
NA	TRBD1	TRBJ1-2	TRBV10-3	CAISGSGTANYGYTF	TGTGCCATCAGTGGCTCCGGGACAGCCAACTATGGCTACACCTTC
many	TRBD2	TRBJ2-2	TRBV20-1	CSARPSGNTGELFF	TGCAGTGCTAGACCTAGCGGGAACACCGGGGAGCTGTTTTTT
many	NA	TRBJ1-6	TRBV10-3	CAISEPEGSPLHF	TGTGCCATCAGTGAGCCCGAGGGTTCACCCCTCCACTTT
NA	NA	TRBJ1-5	TRBV12-3/TRBV12-4	CASSLQGRGLPQHF	TGTGCCAGCAGCCTACAGGGTCGGGGGTTGCCCCAGCATTTT
NA	NA	TRBJ1-5	TRBV19	CASSMRDQPQHF	TGTGCCAGTAGTATGAGAGATCAGCCCCAGCATTTT
few	NA	TRBJ1-1	TRBV19	CASSIGIAEAFF	TGTGCCAGTAGTATTGGGATAGCTGAAGCTTTCTTT
many	TRBD1	TRBJ1-1	TRBV6-2/TRBV6-3	CASSEAGTGGTEAFF	TGTGCCAGCAGTGAAGCAGGGACAGGGGGCACTGAAGCTTTCTTT
NA	NA	TRBJ2-1	TRBV7-2	CASSFRGGGPGNEQFF	TGTGCCAGCAGCTTCCGAGGCGGGGGCCCGGGCAATGAGCAGTTCTTC
many	NA	TRBJ2-1	TRBV10-3	CAISESMGYEQFF	TGTGCCATCAGTGAGTCGATGGGGTATGAGCAGTTCTTC
many	TRBD1	TRBJ1-1	TRBV5-1	CASSLGGDSNTEAFF	TGCGCCAGCAGCTTGGGGGGGGACAGTAACACTGAAGCTTTCTTT
many	TRBD1	TRBJ2-2	TRBV6-5	CASSSGQGNTGELFF	TGTGCCAGCAGCTCGGGACAGGGGAACACCGGGGAGCTGTTTTTT
many	NA	TRBJ2-7	TRBV3-1	CASSQNRLSYEQYF	TGTGCCAGCAGCCAGAACAGGCTATCCTACGAGCAGTACTTC
few	NA	TRBJ2-7	TRBV18	CASSGFAEQYF	TGTGCCAGCTCAGGATTTGCCGAGCAGTACTTC
many	NA	TRBJ2-3	TRBV6-5	CASSYSYAGTDTQYF	TGTGCCAGCAGTTACTCTTATGCAGGCACAGATACGCAGTATTTT
few	NA	TRBJ1-1	TRBV7-6	CASSLWEGTRNKQAFF	TGTGCCAGCAGCTTATGGGAGGGAACCCGAAATAAACAAGCTTTCTTT
few	NA	TRBJ1-5	TRBV6-5	CASSFPGLLWRGPQHF	TGTGCCAGCAGTTTCCCGGGACTCCTCTGGAGGGGGCCCCAGCATTTT
few	NA	TRBJ1-2	TRBV5-1	CASSLDEGAYGYTF	TGCGCCAGCAGCTTGGACGAGGGCGCCTATGGCTACACCTTC
many	NA	TRBJ2-7	TRBV5-5	CASSLANRPPYEQYF	TGTGCCAGCAGCTTGGCGAACAGGCCCCCCTACGAGCAGTACTTC
many	TRBD2	TRBJ2-3	TRBV29-1	CSVRGGDTQYF	TGCAGCGTTCGGGGGGGAGATACGCAGTATTTT
many	NA	TRBJ2-5	TRBV15	CATSPGEKTQYF	TGTGCCACCAGCCCGGGTGAGAAGACCCAGTACTTC
many	NA	TRBJ2-3	TRBV7-9	CASSRSPGGPNSADTQYF	TGTGCCAGCAGCCGATCCCCCGGGGGGCCTAATAGCGCAGATACGCAGTATTTT
few	NA	TRBJ2-3	TRBV23-1	CASSQSSNLTPDTQYF	TGCGCCAGCAGTCAATCGTCGAATCTAACCCCCGATACGCAGTATTTT
few	NA	TRBJ2-2	TRBV9	CASKGRLNTGELFF	TGTGCCAGCAAGGGGAGGCTGAACACCGGGGAGCTGTTTTTT
few	NA	TRBJ2-3	TRBV12-3/TRBV12-4	CASSLALGGVTPDTQYF	TGTGCCAGCAGTTTAGCGCTCGGGGGCGTCACCCCAGATACGCAGTATTTT
NA	NA	TRBJ1-1	TRBV5-1	CASSWDMRNTEAFF	TGCGCCAGCAGTTGGGACATGAGGAACACTGAAGCTTTCTTT
NA	TRBD2	TRBJ2-3	TRBV5-1	CASSVTSGGFTDTQYF	TGCGCCAGCAGCGTGACTAGCGGGGGGTTCACAGATACGCAGTATTTT
many	TRBD1	TRBJ2-5	TRBV3-1	CASSQAQTGYGETQYF	TGTGCCAGCAGCCAAGCGCAGACAGGGTACGGAGAGACCCAGTACTTC
NA	NA	TRBJ1-6	TRBV12-3/TRBV12-4	CASSVTGGRAGSPLHF	TGTGCCAGCAGTGTAACCGGGGGCAGGGCGGGTTCACCCCTCCACTTT
many	NA	TRBJ2-2	TRBV7-9	CASSRVHTGTNTGELFF	TGTGCCAGCAGCCGAGTCCATACCGGGACGAACACCGGGGAGCTGTTTTTT
NA	TRBD2	TRBJ2-3	TRBV5-1	CARPTSGPSTDTQYF	TGCGCCAGGCCGACTAGCGGCCCTAGCACAGATACGCAGTATTTT
many	TRBD1	TRBJ2-3	TRBV5-1	CASSHGTGEDTQYF	TGCGCCAGCAGCCACGGGACAGGGGAAGATACGCAGTATTTT
NA	NA	TRBJ2-3	TRBV10-3	CAISEGLFSAMDTQYF	TGTGCCATCAGTGAGGGCCTCTTTAGTGCGATGGATACGCAGTATTTT
many	NA	TRBJ2-1	TRBV4-2	CASSQEHKTRGEQFF	TGTGCCAGCAGCCAAGAGCATAAGACCCGAGGTGAGCAGTTCTTC
NA	NA	TRBJ2-1	TRBV20-1	CSARGTSEGALRLKQFF	TGCAGTGCTAGAGGGACCTCGGAGGGGGCCCTGCGACTGAAGCAGTTCTTC